This TCR beta chain originates from a study of vaccination and CD4 T cells after COVID-19. In the case of this clonotype: Its antigen is not known.

An Oncomine TCR Beta short-read assay was used to sequence the DNA from cultured CD4+ T cells. TCRdb re-called the PCR reads with MiXCR, one entry per CDR3 protein. Of 8,500 to 13,000 distinct CDR3 sequences detected, under 60% appear once; the ten largest clones hold 20% to 25%. Deletions cut 2 bases from V and 5 bases from J, with 18 bases between. In germline, CDR1 is MNHEY, CDR2 SVGAGI. This CDR3 has 16 amino acids. The treatment is: approximately 11-day PBMC culture with coronavirus spike peptide pools or control peptides (ViraFEST assay). This clonotype originated in a human donor who had recovered from COVID-19. Material for sequencing was CD4+ T cells from blood, cultured in vitro. This chain links TRBV6-5 with TRBJ1-1; perhaps TRBD1 as D (6 bases). DNA of the CDR3: TGTGCCAGCAGTTACGGCAGGGGAAAGTGGGAAACTGAAGCTTTCTTT. It codes for CASSYGRGKWETEAFF.